This note documents a single T cell receptor beta chain sequence. Its antigen is currently unknown. This specimen comes from a study of regulatory T cells in long-lasting Graves disease. Whole-study context: Graves' patients, newly diagnosed, had taken antithyroid drugs under 3 months.

There are 12 residues in the CDR3. Germline values: CDR1 SGHKS, CDR2 YYEKEE (reference sequence). Trimming left V 0 bases short and J 5 bases short, with 3 bases between. Time point indicated: newly diagnosed GD, antithyroid drugs for less than 3 months. Researchers made the TCR library from RNA that was extracted from PBMCs. Study results and caveats: Persistent disease preferred TRBV28, TRBJ1-2 and TRBJ2-5. The TCR repertoire of persistent Graves' patients was less diverse than that of newly diagnosed ones.

With iRepertoire HTBI primers and Arm-PCR of CDR3 regions, TCR beta libraries were built. One entry per CDR3 protein, called by TCRdb with MiXCR from the multiplex PCR reads. The sample contains about 560,000 distinct CDR3 sequences, roughly 15% of which appear only once. The same specimen was also included in a second study, on T cells in Graves' hyperthyroidism and ophthalmopathy. That work states: Clinical symptoms, serum thyroxine and TRAb, thyroid ultrasound and orbital computed tomography were used for the diagnoses.

The sample here was peripheral blood mononuclear cells (PBMCs), taken at new diagnosis, from a patient treated with antithyroid drugs. The rearrangement joins TRBV5-5 to TRBJ2-1; D uncertain. The receptor's source is a man younger than 35 with Graves disease. Here the CDR3 reads CASSLAHNEQFF. CDR3 sequence (DNA): TGTGCCAGCAGCTTGGCCCACAATGAGCAGTTCTTC.